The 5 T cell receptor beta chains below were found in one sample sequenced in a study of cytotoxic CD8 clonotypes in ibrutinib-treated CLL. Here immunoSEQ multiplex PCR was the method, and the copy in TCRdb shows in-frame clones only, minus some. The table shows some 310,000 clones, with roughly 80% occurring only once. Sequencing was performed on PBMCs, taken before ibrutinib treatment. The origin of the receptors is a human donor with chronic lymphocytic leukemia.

This CDR3 reads CASRTGGTNQPQHF. The CDR3 DNA reads TGTGCCAGTAGGACCGGGGGTACGAATCAGCCCCAGCATTTT. The chain employs TRBV19 and TRBJ1-5; tentative D call: TRBD1 (5 bases). Germline V gene lookup returns CDR1 LNHDA and CDR2 SQIVND (reference sequence). The V and J ends lost 6 bases and 4 bases respectively, with 13 bases between them. The CDR3 is made up of 14 amino acids.

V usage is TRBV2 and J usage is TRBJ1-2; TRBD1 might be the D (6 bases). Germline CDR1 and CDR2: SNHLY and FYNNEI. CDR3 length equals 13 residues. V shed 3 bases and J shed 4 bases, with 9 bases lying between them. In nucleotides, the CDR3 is TGTGCCAGCAGTGATGGACAGCTCTATGGCTACACCTTC. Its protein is CASSDGQLYGYTF.

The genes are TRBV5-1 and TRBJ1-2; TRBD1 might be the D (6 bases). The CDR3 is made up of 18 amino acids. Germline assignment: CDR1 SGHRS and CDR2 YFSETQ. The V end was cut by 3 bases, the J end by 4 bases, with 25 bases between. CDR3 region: CASSSGQEAAGVVYGYTF. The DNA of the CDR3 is TGCGCCAGCAGCTCGGGCCAAGAGGCGGCAGGGGTCGTCTATGGCTACACCTTC.

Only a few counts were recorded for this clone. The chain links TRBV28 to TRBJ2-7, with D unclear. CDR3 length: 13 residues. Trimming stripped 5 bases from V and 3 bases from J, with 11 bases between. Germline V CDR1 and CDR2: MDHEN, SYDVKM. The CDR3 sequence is CASSVKGYYEQYF. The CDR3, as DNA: TGTGCCAGCAGTGTTAAGGGCTACTACGAGCAGTACTTC.

The CDR3 loop is CASSIGGDHEQYF. In DNA form, the CDR3 reads TGTGCCAGCAGCATTGGTGGGGATCACGAGCAGTACTTC. The chain joins TRBV5-6 to TRBJ2-7; D ambiguous. Germline lookup yields CDR1 SGHDT and CDR2 YYEEEE. Trimming pared 4 bases from V and 5 bases from J, leaving 13 bases between. The length of the CDR3 is 13 residues.